This T cell receptor beta chain was recorded in a study of CD8 T cells in Susac syndrome. Looking at the study overall: Patients with Susac syndrome were, at the time of blood collection, therapy-naive, maintained on corticosteroids, or maintained on intravenous immunoglobulin alone.

From blood CD8+ and CD4+ T cells, the TCR beta chain was sequenced. TEMRA cells were enriched by FACS, while CD8+ and CD4+ T cells were obtained through a negative isolation that was performed magnetically. The CDR3 runs to 13 residues. The V end was cut by 4 bases, the J end by 3 bases, with 10 bases between. Germline V gene lookup returns CDR1 MNHNS and CDR2 SASEGT. With random hexamers, about 0.45 to 1 ug RNA was reverse transcribed. TCRdb analysed the immunoSEQ multiplex PCR reads with MiXCR anew, one entry per CDR3 protein. The sample consists of about 150,000 distinct CDR3 sequences, approximately 95% of them appearing once.

The chain recombines TRBV6-1 with TRBJ2-7; D perhaps matches TRBD1 (5 bases). Input material: CD8+ T cells from PBMCs. This TCR was recovered from a human donor with Susac syndrome. CDR3 residues: CASSGGGYYEQYF. The CDR3 DNA sequence: TGTGCCAGCAGTGGGGGCGGCTACTACGAGCAGTACTTC.